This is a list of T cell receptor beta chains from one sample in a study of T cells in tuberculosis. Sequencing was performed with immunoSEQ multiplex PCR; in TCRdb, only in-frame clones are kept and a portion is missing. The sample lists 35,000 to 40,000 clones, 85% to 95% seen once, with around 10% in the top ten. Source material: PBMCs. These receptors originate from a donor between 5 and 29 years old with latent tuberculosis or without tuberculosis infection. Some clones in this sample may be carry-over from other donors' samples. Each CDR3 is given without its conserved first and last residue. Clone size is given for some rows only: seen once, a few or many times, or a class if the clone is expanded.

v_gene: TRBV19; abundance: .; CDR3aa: ASSPSPAQGAGAF
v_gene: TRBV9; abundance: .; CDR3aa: ASSGGTASNTGELF
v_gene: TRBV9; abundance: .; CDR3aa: ASSEAGTSGEKETQY
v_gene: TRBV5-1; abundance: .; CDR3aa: ASSAQDRDTEAF
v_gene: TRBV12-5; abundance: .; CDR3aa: ASGRDNANTGELF
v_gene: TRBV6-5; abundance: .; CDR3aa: ASSYSAGFDEQY
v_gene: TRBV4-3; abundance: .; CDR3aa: ASSQGANSGANVLT
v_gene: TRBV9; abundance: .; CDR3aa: ASSVAPSPATNEKLF
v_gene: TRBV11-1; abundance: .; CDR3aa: ASSLSGNTDTQY
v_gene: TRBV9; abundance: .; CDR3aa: ASSPPQSGAAEAF
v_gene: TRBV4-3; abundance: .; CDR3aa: ASSPKPRTEPYAEAF
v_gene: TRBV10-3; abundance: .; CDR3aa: AISDTLMKGEGQGSYGYT
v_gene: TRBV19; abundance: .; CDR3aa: ASSTPWTNTGELF
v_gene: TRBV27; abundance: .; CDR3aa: ASRLSQGSNYGYT
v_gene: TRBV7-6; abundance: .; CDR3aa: ASSRTPDSYEQY
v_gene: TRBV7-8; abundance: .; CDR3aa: ASSWDRGGETQY
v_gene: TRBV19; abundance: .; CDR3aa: ASSTGGKNIQY
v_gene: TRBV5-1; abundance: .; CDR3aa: ASSLGAYRTEAF
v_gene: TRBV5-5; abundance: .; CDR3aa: ASSLVRYEQY
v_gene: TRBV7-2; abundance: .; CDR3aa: ASSLVGRGPDGYT
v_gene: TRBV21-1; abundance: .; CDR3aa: ASSYEPRYSNQPQH
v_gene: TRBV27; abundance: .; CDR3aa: ATRLGFTSTDTQY
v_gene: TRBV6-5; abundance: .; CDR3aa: ASSSGTGGLY
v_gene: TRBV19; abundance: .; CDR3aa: ASNTRQGVSNQPQH
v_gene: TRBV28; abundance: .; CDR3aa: ASRKAGGDEQF
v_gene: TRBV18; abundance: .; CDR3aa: ASSPLTRGAVTDTQY
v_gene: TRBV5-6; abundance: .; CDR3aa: ASSLKVLQGDSEQY
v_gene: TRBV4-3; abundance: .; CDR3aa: ASSQVGVAGEQY
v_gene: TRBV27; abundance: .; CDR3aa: ASTPGQGHNEQF
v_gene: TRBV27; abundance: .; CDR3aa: ASSYAGDYQPQH
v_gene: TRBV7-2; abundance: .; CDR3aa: ASSHGLAGGQNEQF
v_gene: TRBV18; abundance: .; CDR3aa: ASSGRGAF
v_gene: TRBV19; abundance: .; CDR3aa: ASSDQGAGGYT
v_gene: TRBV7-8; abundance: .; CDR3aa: ASSSEDRQGMANQPQH
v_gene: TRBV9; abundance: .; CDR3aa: ASSVLSGELF
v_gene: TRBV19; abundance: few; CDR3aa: ASSIDRNTEAF
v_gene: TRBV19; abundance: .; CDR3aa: ASSIGGPGAF
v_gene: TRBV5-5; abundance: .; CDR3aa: ASSLEPGQGGFNSPLH
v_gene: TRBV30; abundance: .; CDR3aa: AWRKSILDTQY
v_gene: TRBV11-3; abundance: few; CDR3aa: ASSLGPGSYEQY
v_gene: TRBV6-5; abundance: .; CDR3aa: AASIIGTAAYEQY
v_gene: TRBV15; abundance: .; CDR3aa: ATSTDPGSSYEQY
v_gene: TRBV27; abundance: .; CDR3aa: ASSLSRGFSQPQH
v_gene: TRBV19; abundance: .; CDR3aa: ASSMPTGGQPQH
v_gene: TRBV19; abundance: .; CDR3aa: ASSYLSREGNGYT
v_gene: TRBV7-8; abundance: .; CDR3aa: ASSLEQGVNQPQH
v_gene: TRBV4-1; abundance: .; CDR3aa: ASSQDPPARADTQY
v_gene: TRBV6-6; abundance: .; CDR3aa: ASSLLNSPLH
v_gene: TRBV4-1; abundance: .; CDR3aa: ASSQVLLAGGLADTQY
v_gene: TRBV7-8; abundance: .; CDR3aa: ASSLASRVCGNTIY
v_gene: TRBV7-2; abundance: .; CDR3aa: ASSLVAGRSYEQY
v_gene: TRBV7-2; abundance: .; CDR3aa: ASSRSMGAFNQPQH
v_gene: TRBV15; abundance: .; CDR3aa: ATSSNGGSAQETQY
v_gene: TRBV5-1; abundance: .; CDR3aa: ASSEGGSNQPQH
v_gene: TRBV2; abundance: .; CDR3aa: ASSQPTYEQY
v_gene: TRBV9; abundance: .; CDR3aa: ASSPLRQRTDTQY
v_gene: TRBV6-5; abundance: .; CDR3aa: ASSPGEAKNIQY
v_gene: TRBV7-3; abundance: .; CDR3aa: ASSLSPMGQDTGELF
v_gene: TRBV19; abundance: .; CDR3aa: ASSIETDRYYGYT
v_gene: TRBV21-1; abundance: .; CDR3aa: ASSKRDPGTPGTDTQY